This T cell receptor beta chain was captured in a study of T cells in Graves' hyperthyroidism and ophthalmopathy. Study conclusions and caveats: Prediction of ophthalmopathy progression came a median around 6 months pre-onset.

Trimming pared 7 bases from V and 7 bases from J, leaving 14 bases between. Germline V gene lookup returns CDR1 MNHEY and CDR2 SVGEGT. CDR3 size: 13 residues. Using RNA transcripts as the source, TCR beta CDR3 regions were amplified. HTBI primers were used for first-round RT-PCR of the TCR CDR3. MiXCR, applied by TCRdb to the multiplex PCR reads, yields one record per CDR3 protein. The repertoire consists of 450,000 to 650,000 distinct CDR3 sequences, with under 25% occurring once and the leading ten covering more than 20%. This clonotype was counted at least ten times. What it recognizes is unknown. The receptor was isolated from a man between 18 and 35 years old with Graves' hyperthyroidism. The V gene is TRBV6-2 or TRBV6-3, the J gene TRBJ1-5; D is ambiguous. Sequenced input: blood. CDR3 bases: TGTGCCAGCACCTCGACGGGTCGACAGCCCCAGCATTTT. Translated: CASTSTGRQPQHF.